What follows are 30 T cell receptor beta chains derived from one specimen sequenced in a study of T cells in Graves' hyperthyroidism and ophthalmopathy. TCR beta CDR3 regions were amplified from RNA transcripts. Primed by the HTBI set, a first-round RT-PCR was run on the TCR CDR3. TCRdb redid the calling of the multiplex PCR reads with MiXCR, one entry per CDR3 protein. The sample includes 300,000 or so distinct CDR3 sequences, around 16% of them seen just once. Sequences were obtained from blood. The source is a man under 40 with Graves' hyperthyroidism.

This clonotype was found a few times. The V and J genes are TRBV3-1 and TRBJ2-3; 9 bases are shared with TRBD2. From germline, CDR1 is LGHDT and CDR2 YNNKEL (reference sequence). This CDR3 region has 15 residues. The V and J ends lost 9 bases and 4 bases, in that order; junction bases with no gene match: 11. CDR3 amino acids: CASGVGREGADTQYF. The DNA for the CDR3 is TGTGCCAGTGGTGTCGGGCGGGAGGGCGCAGATACGCAGTATTTT.

This rearrangement joins TRBV20-1 to TRBJ2-3; perhaps TRBD1 as D (6 bases). The V gene lost 6 bases and the J gene lost 5 bases, with 9 bases spanning the gap. Germline V gene sequence: CDR1 DFQATT, CDR2 SNEGSKA (reference sequence). The CDR3 contains 11 residues. The chain's CDR3 is CSALDRDTQYF. The CDR3 coding sequence is TGCAGTGCCCTGGACAGAGATACGCAGTATTTT.

The chain is built from TRBV12-5 and TRBJ2-7; 7 nucleotides line up with TRBD2. The junction had 7 bases not matched to a gene; V was cut back by 8 bases and J by 6 bases. CDR3 length equals 12 residues. Germline assignment: CDR1 LGHNT and CDR2 FRNRAP. CDR3 coding DNA: TGTGCTAGTAGGACGGGAGGCCGCGAGCAGTACTTC. Its protein product is CASRTGGREQYF.

At least ten counts were recorded for this clonotype. J is TRBJ1-2 and V is TRBV2, with D tentatively TRBD1 (5 bases). This CDR3 spans 12 amino acids. V shed 7 bases and J shed 6 bases, with 12 bases lying between them. CDR1 is SNHLY, CDR2 FYNNEI, per germline. The CDR3 sequence is CASNVGVDGYTF. CDR3 nucleotide sequence: TGTGCCAGCAATGTGGGGGTCGATGGCTACACCTTC.

This clonotype was seen a few times. The CDR3 protein is CASMGETLTDTQYF. The CDR3 DNA is TGTGCCAGCATGGGTGAGACCCTCACAGATACGCAGTATTTT. The J gene is TRBJ2-3, the V gene TRBV2; D not certain. The CDR3 totals 14 residues. Trimming removed 7 bases at V and 2 bases at J, with 13 bases between. Germline CDR1 reads SNHLY; CDR2 reads FYNNEI.

V usage is TRBV6-2 or TRBV6-3 and J usage is TRBJ2-7; 11 positions agree with TRBD2. Germline trimming cut 0 bases from V and 3 bases from J; bases unmatched to any gene: 16. CDR3 size: 20 residues. Looked up from germline, CDR1 is MNHEY and CDR2 is SVGEGT. The CDR3 spells CASSYSIISPGTSGNYEQYF. The CDR3 DNA is TGTGCCAGCAGTTACTCGATAATCTCCCCGGGGACTAGCGGAAACTACGAGCAGTACTTC.

This clonotype came up a few times. The chain combines TRBV15 with TRBJ1-2, with D possibly matching TRBD1 (5 bases). The CDR3 is made up of 15 amino acids. V was cut by 0 bases and J by 4 bases, with 12 bases left in between. Germline values: CDR1 LNHNV, CDR2 YYDKDF (reference sequence). CDR3 nucleotide sequence: TGTGCCACCAGCAGAGAGGGGGACGGATCCTATGGCTACACCTTC. This codes for CATSREGDGSYGYTF.

V gene TRBV20-1 combines with J gene TRBJ2-2; D might be TRBD1 (6 bases). Deletions cut 3 bases from V and 0 bases from J, with 11 bases between. Per the germline V gene, CDR1 is DFQATT and CDR2 is SNEGSKA (reference sequence). This CDR3 is 15 amino acids long. The CDR3 here is CSARGAKSNTGELFF. The CDR3 DNA sequence: TGCAGTGCTAGGGGGGCAAAATCGAACACCGGGGAGCTGTTTTTT.

This clonotype occurred many times. The chain combines TRBV7-3 with TRBJ2-3; D might be TRBD2 (6 bases). The CDR3 contains 14 residues. V lost 4 bases to trimming and J lost 1 base, with 9 bases between them. Germline V gives CDR1 SGHTA, CDR2 FQGTGA. The CDR3 loop reads CASSSASGTDTQYF. For the CDR3, the DNA is TGTGCCAGCAGCTCAGCTAGCGGCACAGATACGCAGTATTTT.

In this sample, this clonotype turned up a few times. This chain connects TRBV7-9 to TRBJ2-2; D uncertain. The CDR3 length is 12 residues. Germline V gives CDR1 SEHNR, CDR2 FQNEAQ (reference sequence). V shed 5 bases and J shed 7 bases, with 8 bases lying between them. The DNA for the CDR3 is TGTGCCAGCAGCCGACTCGGCGGGGAGCTGTTTTTT. Translation gives CASSRLGGELFF.

This clonotype was counted at least ten times. This chain connects TRBV24-1 to TRBJ2-1; a weak D match, TRBD1 (5 bases). Germline V gene lookup returns CDR1 KGHDR and CDR2 SFDVKD. The CDR3 contains 15 residues. V lost 3 bases to trimming and J lost 8 bases, with 16 bases between them. CDR3 protein: CATSDTRQLYDEQFF. The DNA for the CDR3 is TGTGCCACCAGTGATACGAGACAGCTGTACGATGAGCAGTTCTTC.

About this clonotype itself: One end of the junction varies from germline; a read error may be responsible. The V call is TRBV28, the J call TRBJ1-1; D gene ambiguous. Germline assignment: CDR1 MDHEN and CDR2 SYDVKM. This CDR3 has 13 amino acids. The CDR3 DNA sequence: TGTGCCAGCTCACCCGTCGTGAACACTGAAGCTCTCTTT. Its protein is CASSPVVNTEALF.

This chain links TRBV11-3 with TRBJ2-1, with 8 bases that match TRBD2. Gene TRBJ2-7 matches the end of the DNA better, so the J call may be wrong. Germline CDR1 and CDR2: SGHNT and YENEEA. CDR3 size: 16 residues. CDR3 protein: CASSKTSGSSYNEQYF. CDR3 DNA: TGTGCCAGCAGCAAAACTAGCGGAAGCTCCTACAATGAGCAGTACTTC.

This clonotype came up many times. V gene TRBV5-1 combines with J gene TRBJ1-2, with TRBD1 as a possible D gene (5 bases). V lost 0 bases, J lost 3 bases, and 12 bases lay in between. The germline CDR1 and CDR2 sequences are SGHRS and YFSETQ. This CDR3 has 15 residues. CDR3 DNA sequence: TGCGCCAGCAGCTTGGTAGGGACTACGGACTATGGCTACACCTTC. It specifies CASSLVGTTDYGYTF.

This clonotype has a count of ten or more. The chain couples TRBV20-1 to TRBJ2-2; D remains ambiguous. The germline V and J ends were trimmed by 3 bases and 13 bases, with 15 bases remaining between them. The CDR3 consists of 12 residues. CDR1 is DFQATT and CDR2 is SNEGSKA in the germline V gene (reference sequence). This CDR3 reads CSASDGRTRLFF. In DNA, the CDR3 is TGCAGTGCTAGTGATGGCCGAACAAGGCTGTTTTTT.

The genes are TRBV19 and TRBJ2-7; D unclear. CDR1 LNHDA and CDR2 SQIVND come from the germline V gene (reference sequence). The CDR3 is 12 residues long. Trimming pared 7 bases from V and 9 bases from J, leaving 16 bases between. CDR3: CASKTATGGQYF. CDR3 DNA: TGTGCCAGTAAGACCGCCACTGGCGGGCAGTACTTC.

The chain has TRBV3-1 and TRBJ1-6; D remains unclear. Trimming took off 2 bases at V and 4 bases at J, with 0 bases between the two ends. Germline CDR1 is LGHDT and CDR2 is YNNKEL (reference sequence). The CDR3 covers 12 residues. CDR3 loop: CASSQYNSPLHF. The CDR3 nucleotides are TGTGCCAGCAGCCAATATAATTCACCCCTCCACTTT.

J is TRBJ1-3 and V is TRBV11-2, with TRBD1 matching 7 bases. Losses at the gene ends were 5 bases for V and 7 bases for J; bases not matched to a gene: 8. This CDR3 is 14 amino acids long. Germline loops: CDR1 SGHAT, CDR2 FQNNGV. CDR3 protein: CASSPDRVWNTIYF. The CDR3 DNA is TGTGCCAGCAGCCCTGACAGGGTTTGGAACACCATATATTTT.

This clonotype was counted ten times or more. The genes are TRBV7-9 and TRBJ1-2; 9 nucleotides line up with TRBD1. The germline gives CDR1 SEHNR, CDR2 FQNEAQ (reference sequence). V lost 0 bases and J lost 6; bases outside the gene matches: 2. The length of the CDR3 is 14 residues. DNA for the CDR3: TGTGCCAGCAGCTTAGCATGGACAGGGGATGGCTACACCTTC. Protein: CASSLAWTGDGYTF.

This clonotype was picked up many times. J is TRBJ1-1 and V is TRBV12-3 or TRBV12-4; the D gene is possibly TRBD1 (5 bases). V was clipped by 5 bases and J by 0 bases, with 10 bases between them. This CDR3 region has 14 residues. CDR3 bases: TGTGCCAGCAGTCCCTTAGGGGTGAACACTGAAGCTTTCTTT. It codes for CASSPLGVNTEAFF.

Only a few counts were recorded for this clonotype. The rearrangement links TRBV7-2 to TRBJ2-1; TRBD2 matches at 11 bases. This CDR3 spans 16 amino acids. CDR1 and CDR2 (germline): SGHTA, FQGNSA. V trimming: 4 bases; J trimming: 2 bases; junction bases outside the gene matches: 4. CDR3 bases: TGTGCCAGCAGCTCCAGGACTAGCGGGCCCTACAATGAGCAGTTCTTC. It codes for CASSSRTSGPYNEQFF.

This clonotype was counted at least ten times. The chain employs TRBV30 and TRBJ1-2; D remains unclear. CDR3 length: 13 amino acids. Trimming took off 0 bases at V and 4 bases at J, with 9 bases between the two ends. Germline V gene sequence: CDR1 GTSNPN, CDR2 SVGIG (reference sequence). The CDR3 loop is CAWSVLGSYGYTF. The CDR3 DNA reads TGTGCCTGGAGTGTATTAGGAAGCTATGGCTACACCTTC.

The genes are TRBV28 and TRBJ2-5; the match to TRBD2 covers 7 bases. V was pared by 3 bases and J by 2 bases, with 9 bases of the junction left unmatched. This CDR3 comprises 16 residues. Germline CDR1 is MDHEN and CDR2 is SYDVKM. CDR3 amino acids: CASSLLEREVQETQYF. CDR3 DNA sequence: TGTGCCAGCAGTTTGCTGGAGCGGGAAGTTCAAGAGACCCAGTACTTC.

This clonotype occurred many times. The rearrangement uses TRBV12-3 or TRBV12-4 and TRBJ1-5; 8 nucleotides line up with TRBD1. The CDR3 consists of 15 residues. The J segment lost 4 bases and the V segment lost 5 bases, leaving 7 bases of the junction unmatched. CDR3 protein: CASSQTGGGNQPQHF. For the CDR3, the DNA is TGTGCCAGCAGTCAAACAGGGGGGGGGAATCAGCCCCAGCATTTT.

The chain carries TRBV6-2 or TRBV6-3 and TRBJ2-7; D not certain. The CDR3 totals 12 residues. Germline V gene data show CDR1 as MNHEY and CDR2 as SVGEGT. Trimming took 3 bases from V and 3 from J, leaving 6 bases between them. CDR3 coding DNA: TGTGCCAGCAGTTATCAGTTCTACGAGCAGTACTTC. It codes for CASSYQFYEQYF.

The chain recombines TRBV19 with TRBJ1-1; D not certain. The ends were cut back, 1 base at V and 8 bases at J, with 8 bases in the middle. Germline V gene data show CDR1 as LNHDA and CDR2 as SQIVND (reference sequence). CDR3 size: 12 residues. The CDR3: CASSIGRAEAFF. The CDR3 bases are TGTGCCAGTAGTATAGGGAGGGCAGAAGCTTTCTTT.

Only one count was recorded for this clonotype. One base away lies a much larger clone, so this may be a sequencing read error. This chain joins TRBV12-3 or TRBV12-4 and TRBJ1-1, with D perhaps matching TRBD1 (6 bases). This CDR3 spans 16 amino acids. DNA of the CDR3: TGTGCCAGCAGTTTCGTGAGGGGGGTCCGGAACACTGAAGCTCTCTTT. Translation gives CASSFVRGVRNTEALF.

This clonotype was counted many times. The chain couples TRBV2 to TRBJ2-2; D not resolved. CDR1 is SNHLY and CDR2 is FYNNEI in the germline V gene. V dropped 7 bases and J dropped 6 bases, with 12 bases sitting between them. The CDR3 length is 13 residues. In nucleotides, the CDR3 is TGTGCCAGCAAACCGCTCAGCGCCGGGGAGCTGTTTTTT. Its translation: CASKPLSAGELFF.

This clonotype was counted ten times or more. This chain joins TRBV2 and TRBJ2-4; maybe TRBD2 (6 bases). Germline values: CDR1 SNHLY, CDR2 FYNNEI. The CDR3 sequence is 17 residues long. Trimming cost V 2 bases and J 1 base, with 15 bases left between them. CDR3 in amino acids: CASSERVVGRAKNIQYF. The CDR3 coding sequence is TGTGCCAGCAGTGAAAGAGTGGTTGGGAGGGCCAAAAACATTCAGTACTTC.

This clonotype was detected only a few times. The V call is TRBV12-3 or TRBV12-4, the J call TRBJ1-2; D uncertain. This CDR3 is built from 12 residues. The V end was cut by 5 bases, the J end by 7 bases, with 11 bases between. The CDR3 loop is CASSPPLLGYTF. CDR3 DNA sequence: TGTGCCAGCAGTCCACCTCTCCTTGGCTACACCTTC.